This entry lists 5 T cell receptor beta chains sequenced from one sample in a study of T cells in Graves' hyperthyroidism and ophthalmopathy. Amplified regions were TCR beta CDR3 sequences from RNA transcripts. The HTBI primer set was used in a first-round RT-PCR of the TCR CDR3. TCRdb redid the calling of the multiplex PCR reads with MiXCR, one entry per CDR3 protein. The table lists around 390,000 distinct CDR3 sequences, about 14% of them singletons, with about 20% in the top ten. Material: blood. The source is a woman younger than 45 with Graves' ophthalmopathy.

Many counts were recorded for this clonotype. The chain is built from TRBV3-1 and TRBJ2-5, with D unclear. Trimming shortened V by 2 bases and J by 5 bases, and 12 bases separated the two germline ends. CDR3 size: 14 residues. Germline V gene data show CDR1 as LGHDT and CDR2 as YNNKEL (reference sequence). In DNA, the CDR3 is TGTGCCAGCAGCCAACAACCACCCGGGGAGACCCAGTACTTC. The encoded protein is CASSQQPPGETQYF.

V is TRBV29-1 and J is TRBJ2-1; 10 bases fit TRBD2. V dropped 2 bases and J dropped 8; count of bases not matched to a gene: 6. This CDR3 has 14 residues. The V gene's germline CDR1 is SQVTM and CDR2 ANQGSEA. The CDR3: CSVEKAGGPDEQFF. The CDR3 DNA sequence: TGCAGCGTTGAAAAAGCGGGGGGGCCGGATGAGCAGTTCTTC.

The V call is TRBV2, the J call TRBJ1-4; the match to TRBD1 covers 9 bases. The CDR3 spans 14 residues. The germline CDR1 and CDR2 sequences are SNHLY and FYNNEI. V lost 8 bases to trimming and J lost 10 bases; unmatched junction nucleotides: 11. The CDR3, as DNA: TGTGCCAGCGTGGCCGGGACAGGGAGAGGAAAACTGTTTTTT. Translation: CASVAGTGRGKLFF.

The chain is built from TRBV9 and TRBJ2-1; D might be TRBD2 (5 bases). CDR1 SGDLS and CDR2 YYNGEE come from the germline V gene. The CDR3 sequence is 12 residues long. V gave up 4 bases and J gave up 9 bases, with 11 bases separating them. CDR3 DNA: TGTGCCAGCAGCATCGGGGTCGGTGAGCAGTTCTTC. Translating gives CASSIGVGEQFF.

This clonotype was recorded many times. The CDR3 DNA follows: TGTGCCAGCAGCCCAAGCGGGGGGGCGGTTGGGGAGCAGTTCTTC. Encoded protein: CASSPSGGAVGEQFF. V usage is TRBV7-2 and J usage is TRBJ2-1; 10 bases align to TRBD2. V trimming: 5 bases; J trimming: 10 bases; junction bases outside the gene matches: 11. The CDR3 is 15 amino acids. Per the germline V gene, CDR1 is SGHTA and CDR2 is FQGNSA. The full variable domain, rest sourced from reference TRBV7-2 and TRBJ2-1, is GAGVSQSPSNKVTEKGKDVELRCDPISGHTALYWYRQSLGQGLEFLIYFQGNSAPDKSGLPSDRFSAERTGGSVSTLTIQRTQQEDSAVYLCASSPSGGAVGEQFFGPGTRLTVL.